The rows below give T cell receptor beta chains drawn from one sample of a study of vaccination effects on CD4 cells after COVID-19. Produced via immunoSEQ multiplex PCR; TCRdb's table is partial and in-frame only. The table lists roughly 68,000 clones, just over 70% of them singletons. Their target antigens are unknown. The material was CD4+ T cells from PBMCs cultured without peptide, obtained before COVID-19 vaccination. Every receptor here comes from a human donor who had a prior SARS-CoV-2 infection. Both conserved end residues are part of each CDR3.

13 | TRBV2 | CASSHGQNQPQHF
15 | TRBV2 | CASRPHLTGRQPQHF
14 | TRBV3-1/TRBV3-2 | CASSQDWGYNEQFF
14 | TRBV13 | CASSLVTGTYGYTF
13 | TRBV18 | CASSETGANVLTF
11 | TRBV20-1 | CSSGQNTEAFF
12 | TRBV12-5 | CASGRGQYEQYF
15 | TRBV6-1 | CASSETGLQTGELFF
14 | TRBV20-1 | CSASRGDGFFEQYF
15 | TRBV19 | CASSQPREGNEKLFF
14 | TRBV18 | CASSSGTGGDEQYF
14 | TRBV5-8 | CASNRGNGAYEQYF
17 | TRBV9 | CASSVEAGGLFTDTQYF
15 | TRBV5-4 | CASSPTNWGNYGYTF
14 | TRBV5-1 | CASSSADRYYGYTF
11 | TRBV20-1 | CSAKYGTEAFF
15 | TRBV10-3 | CAISETYRGQYEQYF
16 | TRBV5-1 | CASSLDAGGGTDTQYF
15 | TRBV11-3 | CASSLAGRTQETQYF
17 | TRBV9 | CASSVGLAEPNTGELFF
16 | TRBV3-1/TRBV3-2 | CASSRWTSGSTDTQYF
14 | TRBV13 | CASSLGDGDYEQYF
16 | TRBV24-1 | CATSGSGTVSTGELFF
14 | TRBV7-3 | CASSSTGTGLEAFF
18 | TRBV5-1 | CASSLVQSRPYKNNEQFF
15 | TRBV19 | CASTPGGIYNYGYTF
15 | TRBV6-5 | CASEDHPLGNQPQHF
15 | TRBV18 | CASSGETGGGYEQYF
16 | TRBV9 | CASSETGTSGLSEQFF
15 | TRBV5-4 | CASTRREGPIYEQYF
13 | TRBV5-1 | CASSLWLGETQYF
15 | TRBV19 | CASSIRYTGADEQYF
13 | TRBV6-5 | CASSGTGQTEAFF
16 | TRBV7-2 | CASSFYGGGNTGELFF
12 | TRBV2 | CASADRFTEAFF
14 | TRBV13 | CASSLGTVLGTQYF
15 | TRBV7-9 | CASSISGANTGELFF
15 | TRBV19 | CASSIGTGGSYEQYF
15 | TRBV27 | CASSLLGTAHSPLHF
15 | TRBV2 | CASSESSGPGWIQHF
13 | TRBV12-3/TRBV12-4 | CASWAGVTGELFF
14 | TRBV6-6 | CASTGIVVSAGYTF
18 | TRBV19 | CASSRRQGPSISTGELFF
13 | TRBV2 | CASDNGDSTEAFF